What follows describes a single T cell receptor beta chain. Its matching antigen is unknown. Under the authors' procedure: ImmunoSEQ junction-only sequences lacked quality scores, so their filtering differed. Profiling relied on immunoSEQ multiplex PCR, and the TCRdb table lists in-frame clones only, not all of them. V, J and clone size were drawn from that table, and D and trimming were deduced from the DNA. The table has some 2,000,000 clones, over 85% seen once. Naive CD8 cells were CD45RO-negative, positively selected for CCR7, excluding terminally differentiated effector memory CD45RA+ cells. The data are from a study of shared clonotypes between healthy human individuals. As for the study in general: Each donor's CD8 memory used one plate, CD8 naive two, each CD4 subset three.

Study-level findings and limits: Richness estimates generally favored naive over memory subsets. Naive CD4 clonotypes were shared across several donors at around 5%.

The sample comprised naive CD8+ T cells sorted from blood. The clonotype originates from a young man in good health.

CDR3 DNA: TGCGCCAGCAGCCCCACTTCCAGGATACAAGACAATGAGCAGTTCTTC. It is translated as CASSPTSRIQDNEQFF. The V and J genes are TRBV4-1 and TRBJ2-1; D uncertain. V was shortened by 4 bases and J by 5 bases, with 18 bases between the two germline ends. The CDR3 has 16 residues. Germline values: CDR1 MGHRA, CDR2 YSYEKL.